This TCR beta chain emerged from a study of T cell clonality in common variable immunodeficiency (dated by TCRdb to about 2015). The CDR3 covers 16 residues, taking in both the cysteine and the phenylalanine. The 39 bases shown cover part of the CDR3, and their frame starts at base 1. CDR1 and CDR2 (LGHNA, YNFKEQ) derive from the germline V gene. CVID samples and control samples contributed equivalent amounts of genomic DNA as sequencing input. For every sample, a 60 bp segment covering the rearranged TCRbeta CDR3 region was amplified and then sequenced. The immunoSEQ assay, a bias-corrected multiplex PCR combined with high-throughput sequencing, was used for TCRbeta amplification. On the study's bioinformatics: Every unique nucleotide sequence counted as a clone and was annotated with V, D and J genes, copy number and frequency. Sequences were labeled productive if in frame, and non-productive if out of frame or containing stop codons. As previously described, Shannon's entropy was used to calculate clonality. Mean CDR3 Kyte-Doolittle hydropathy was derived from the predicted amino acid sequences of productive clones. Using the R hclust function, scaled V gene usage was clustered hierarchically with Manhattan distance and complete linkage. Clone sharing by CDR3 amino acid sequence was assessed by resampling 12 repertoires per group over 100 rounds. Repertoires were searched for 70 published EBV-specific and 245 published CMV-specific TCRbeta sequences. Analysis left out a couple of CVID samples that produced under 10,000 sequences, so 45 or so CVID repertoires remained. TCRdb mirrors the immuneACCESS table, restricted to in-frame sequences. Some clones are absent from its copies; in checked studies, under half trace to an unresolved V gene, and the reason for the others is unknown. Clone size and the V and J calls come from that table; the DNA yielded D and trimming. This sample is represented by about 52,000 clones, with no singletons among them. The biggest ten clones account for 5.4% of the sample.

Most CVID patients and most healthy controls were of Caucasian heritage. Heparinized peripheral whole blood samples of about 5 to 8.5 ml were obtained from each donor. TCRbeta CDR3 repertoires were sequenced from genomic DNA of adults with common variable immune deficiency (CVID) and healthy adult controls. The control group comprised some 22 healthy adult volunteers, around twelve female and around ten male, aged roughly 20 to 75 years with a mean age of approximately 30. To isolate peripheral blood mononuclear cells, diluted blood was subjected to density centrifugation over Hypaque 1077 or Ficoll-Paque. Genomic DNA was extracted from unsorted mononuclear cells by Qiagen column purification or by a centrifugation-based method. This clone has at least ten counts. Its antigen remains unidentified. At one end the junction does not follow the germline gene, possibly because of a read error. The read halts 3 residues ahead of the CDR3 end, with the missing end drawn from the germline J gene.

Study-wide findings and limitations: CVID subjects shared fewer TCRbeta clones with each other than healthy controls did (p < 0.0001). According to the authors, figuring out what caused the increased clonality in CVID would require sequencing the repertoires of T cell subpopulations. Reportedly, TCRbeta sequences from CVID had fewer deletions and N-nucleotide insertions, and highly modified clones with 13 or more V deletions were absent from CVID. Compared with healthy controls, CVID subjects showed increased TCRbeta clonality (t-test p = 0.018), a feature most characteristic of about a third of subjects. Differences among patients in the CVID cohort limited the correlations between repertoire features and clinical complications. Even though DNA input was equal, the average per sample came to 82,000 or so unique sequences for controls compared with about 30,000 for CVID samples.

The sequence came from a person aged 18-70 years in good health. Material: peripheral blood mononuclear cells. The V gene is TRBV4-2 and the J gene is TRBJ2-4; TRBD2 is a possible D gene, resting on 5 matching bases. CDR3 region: CASSQETGLSKNIQYF. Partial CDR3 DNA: TGCGCCAGCAGTCAAGAGACCGGACTGAGCAAAAACATT.